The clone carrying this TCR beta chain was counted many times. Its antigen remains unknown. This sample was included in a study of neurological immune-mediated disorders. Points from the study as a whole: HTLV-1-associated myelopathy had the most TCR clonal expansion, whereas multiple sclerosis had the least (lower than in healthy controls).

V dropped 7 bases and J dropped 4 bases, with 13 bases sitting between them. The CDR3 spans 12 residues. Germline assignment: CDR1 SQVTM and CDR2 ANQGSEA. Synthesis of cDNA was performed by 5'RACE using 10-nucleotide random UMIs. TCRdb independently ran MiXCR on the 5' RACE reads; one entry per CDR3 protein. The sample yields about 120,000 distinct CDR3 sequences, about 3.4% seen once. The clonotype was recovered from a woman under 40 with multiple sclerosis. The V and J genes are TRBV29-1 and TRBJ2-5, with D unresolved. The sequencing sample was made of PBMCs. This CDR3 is CSATKPRETQYF. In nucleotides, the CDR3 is TGCAGCGCAACTAAGCCGAGAGAGACCCAGTACTTC.